This T cell receptor (beta chain) was obtained from a study of T cell repertoires in cytomegalovirus infection. Study-level background: Well-studied HLA-B-restricted epitopes and recently identified HLA-C-restricted epitopes of CMV were both used in the study. Public signatures in TCR beta pointed to CMV infection and matching HLA type. Findings and limits, study-wide: Cumulative public TCR beta family frequency identified CMV carriers with the relevant HLA. Dominating the ex vivo response were HLA-C-restricted CMV-specific TCR beta clonotypes.

The table lists this clonotype with many counts. Its antigen is still unknown. The germline V gene has CDR1 MGHRA and CDR2 YSYEKL. Trimming shortened V by 3 bases and J by 4 bases, and 15 bases separated the two germline ends. The CDR3 runs 15 residues. TCRdb called the reads again in MiXCR, with one record for every CDR3 protein. The repertoire holds under 300,000 distinct CDR3 sequences, with under 25% as singletons. The specimen was cultured PBMCs, collected from culture after CMV antigen stimulation. The TCR comes from a human donor in good health (CMV status not recorded). Some clones in this sample may be carry-over from other donors' samples. The chain recombines TRBV4-1 with TRBJ2-5; tentatively, D is TRBD1 or TRBD2 (6 bases each). CDR3 region: CASSQSGANPETQYF. For the CDR3, the DNA is TGCGCCAGCAGCCAGTCGGGGGCAAACCCAGAGACCCAGTACTTC.